One T cell receptor (beta chain) is described in this entry. The antigen is undetermined. The source of the sample is a study of shared clonotypes between healthy human individuals. Whole-study findings and limits: Only a few donors were included, so the genetic and exposure-history diversity represented was limited.

Profiling relied on immunoSEQ multiplex PCR, and the TCRdb table lists in-frame clones only, not all of them. The sample yields about 2.4 million clones, more than 85% seen once. The CDR3 sequence is 13 residues long. CDR1 GTSNPN and CDR2 SVGIG come from the germline V gene (reference sequence). Losses at the gene ends were 1 base for V and 6 bases for J; bases not matched to a gene: 3. This clonotype was obtained from a man younger than 30 in good health. Some clones in this sample may be carry-over from other donors' samples. The chain uses TRBV30 and TRBJ1-5; 7 nucleotides line up with TRBD1. Source material: naive CD4+ T cells from PBMCs. Subset in this sample: CD45RA+ positively selected. The CDR3 protein is CAWSGQGPQPQHF. Written as DNA, the CDR3 is TGTGCCTGGAGTGGACAGGGCCCTCAGCCCCAGCATTTT.